The T cell receptor beta chain described here comes from a study of radiotherapy plus CTLA-4 blockade in lung cancer (dated 2018 in TCRdb). For the wider study: Objective responses occurred in about 19% of enrolled patients, and around 30% achieved disease control.

The CDR3 spans 14 residues, from the cysteine through the phenylalanine. Only the CDR3 part of the read is kept: 42 bases, read in frame from the first base. Trimming at the junction amounts to 5 bases on V and 11 bases on J, and the germline ends lie 19 bases apart. In the germline V gene (reference sequence), CDR1 corresponds to SEHNR and CDR2 to FQNEAQ. Results and caveats for the whole study, not just this receptor: After treatment with radiotherapy and ipilimumab, TCR clones that originated in tumors expanded in peripheral blood. Increased serum interferon-beta after radiation, together with early dynamic changes in blood T cell clones, were reported to be the strongest predictors of response.

The study evaluated CTLA-4 blockade (ipilimumab) given together with focal radiation therapy in patients who had chemo-refractory metastatic non-small-cell lung cancer. As regards this clone: Its antigen is not yet known. Per-nucleotide qualities are absent, and no much larger clonotype sits a single base away.

The library was prepared using the immunoSEQ multiplex PCR assay. The immuneACCESS repertoire file appears here via TCRdb, limited to in-frame rearrangements. These files lack a portion of the clones; in checked studies, under half of the deficit traces to unresolved V genes, and the cause of the others is not known. Here the sample has around 110,000 clones; about 83% occur a single time. The ten top clones hold over 2% of the sample. The source is a human donor with non-small cell lung cancer that progressed on radiotherapy plus ipilimumab. Some clones in this sample may be carry-over from other donors' samples. The chain is encoded by TRBV7-9 joined to TRBJ1-5; the D gene is perhaps TRBD1, on 6 matching bases. Sample: peripheral blood, taken from a patient treated with radiotherapy plus ipilimumab. At the DNA level, the sequence is TGTGCCAGCAGCCCTCCGGGACTTGCAGGGGCCCAGCATTTT. This gives the protein CASSPPGLAGAQHF.